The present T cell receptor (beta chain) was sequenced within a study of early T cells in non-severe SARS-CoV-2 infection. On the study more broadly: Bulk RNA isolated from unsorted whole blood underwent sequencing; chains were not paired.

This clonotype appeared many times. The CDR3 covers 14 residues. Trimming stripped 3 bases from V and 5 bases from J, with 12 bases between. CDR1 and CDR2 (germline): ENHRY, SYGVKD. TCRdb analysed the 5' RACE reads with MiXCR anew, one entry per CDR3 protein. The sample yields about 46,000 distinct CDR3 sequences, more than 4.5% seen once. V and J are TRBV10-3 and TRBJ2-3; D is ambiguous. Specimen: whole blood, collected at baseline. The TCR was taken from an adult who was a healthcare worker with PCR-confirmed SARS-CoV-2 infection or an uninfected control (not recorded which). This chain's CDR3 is CAISDAPSGDTQYF. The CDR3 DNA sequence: TGTGCCATCAGTGACGCCCCCTCCGGAGATACGCAGTATTTT.